This entry describes one T cell receptor (beta chain). The donors (healthy individuals) were bone marrow donors. At sampling all donors were nominally healthy, likely with unrecorded immune exposures. PCR amplification relied on 60 Vbeta primers (plus 13 Jbeta primers). Only in-frame clones appear in the TCRdb table, and some are missing; sequencing was by immunoSEQ multiplex PCR. Among about 120,000 clones listed, approximately 80% were seen once. The data were obtained in a study of cytomegalovirus exposure and HLA in healthy donors. V was clipped by 10 bases and J by 7 bases, with 20 bases between them. The CDR3 extends over 14 amino acids. CDR1 and CDR2 from the germline V gene are MNHNS and SASEGT.

The genes are TRBV6-1 and TRBJ2-1, with a weak D call TRBD2 (5 bases). Sequencing was carried out using PBMCs. The receptor was isolated from a man in his late teens or twenties in good health and CMV-seronegative. CDR3 loop: CATTREGRGNEQFF. Written as DNA, the CDR3 is TGTGCCACCACTAGGGAAGGGCGCGGGAATGAGCAGTTCTTC.